The 12 T cell receptor beta chains below were found in one sample sequenced in a study of radiotherapy plus CTLA-4 blockade in lung cancer. Data came from immunoSEQ multiplex PCR; TCRdb stores just in-frame clones and leaves some out. The sample lists roughly 100,000 clones; around 83% were seen once. The material sequenced was peripheral blood, taken from a patient treated with radiotherapy plus ipilimumab. These receptors were obtained from a human donor with non-small cell lung cancer that progressed on radiotherapy plus ipilimumab.

The chain links TRBV6-5 to TRBJ1-5; D is unresolved. V was pared by 2 bases and J by 0 bases, with 11 bases between. CDR1 MNHEY and CDR2 SVGAGI come from the germline V gene. This CDR3 is 16 amino acids long. CDR3 bases: TGTGCCAGCAGTTACGCGGCAGCTAATAGCAATCAGCCCCAGCATTTT. Its translation is CASSYAAANSNQPQHF.

This chain connects TRBV30 to TRBJ2-7; D is unclear. The CDR3 spans 13 residues. Germline V gives CDR1 GTSNPN, CDR2 SVGIG (reference sequence). V was cut by 2 bases and J by 4 bases, with 12 bases left in between. This chain's CDR3 is CAWSKGRNYEQYF. CDR3 in DNA: TGTGCCTGGAGTAAAGGCAGGAATTACGAGCAGTACTTC.

This rearrangement joins TRBV30 to TRBJ1-2, with D uncertain. Germline assignment: CDR1 GTSNPN and CDR2 SVGIG (reference sequence). V gave up 0 bases and J gave up 2 bases, with 10 bases separating them. The CDR3 extends over 14 amino acids. The CDR3, as DNA: TGTGCCTGGAGTGTACCCGGACGAAACTATGGCTACACCTTC. Protein product: CAWSVPGRNYGYTF. Supplemented by reference TRBV30 and TRBJ1-2, the full variable domain reads SQTIHQWPATLVQPVGSPLSLECTVEGTSNPNLYWYRQAAGRGLQLLFYSVGIGQISSEVPQNLSASRPQDRQFILSSKKLLLSDSGFYLCAWSVPGRNYGYTFGSGTRLTVV.

This clone was recorded once. The chain is built from TRBV5-1 and TRBJ2-1, with TRBD2 matching over 9 bases. V lost 0 bases to trimming and J lost 5 bases; unmatched junction nucleotides: 6. The germline gives CDR1 SGHRS, CDR2 YFSETQ. The CDR3 runs 16 residues. The CDR3 protein is CASSLVTGTSNNEQFF. DNA for the CDR3: TGCGCCAGCAGCTTGGTGACCGGGACTAGCAACAATGAGCAGTTCTTC.

The gene calls are TRBV19 and TRBJ1-5; D possibly corresponds to TRBD1 (6 bases). Trimming took off 4 bases at V and 6 bases at J, with 10 bases between the two ends. The CDR3 contains 13 residues. Germline V gene lookup returns CDR1 LNHDA and CDR2 SQIVND (reference sequence). The CDR3 DNA reads TGTGCCAGTAGTACACACAGGGCTCAGCCCCAGCATTTT. This encodes CASSTHRAQPQHF.

This chain links TRBV28 with TRBJ1-1, with unresolved D. Per the germline V gene, CDR1 is MDHEN and CDR2 is SYDVKM. Deletions cut 7 bases from V and 5 bases from J, with 8 bases between. The CDR3 consists of 11 residues. CDR3 in DNA: TGTGCCAGCAATGGGATGACTGAAGCTTTCTTT. Its translation: CASNGMTEAFF.

The chain is built from TRBV27 and TRBJ1-5; TRBD1 is a possible D gene (5 bases). This CDR3 has 14 residues. Between the trimmed V and J ends, which lost 2 bases and 0 bases, there was a span of 5 bases. The germline V gene has CDR1 MNHEY and CDR2 SMNVEV (reference sequence). CDR3 protein: CASSLQGSNQPQHF. The CDR3 DNA reads as TGTGCCAGCAGTTTACAGGGTAGCAATCAGCCCCAGCATTTT.

The chain has TRBV16 and TRBJ2-2; D is ambiguous. This CDR3 has 13 amino acids. Germline V gene sequence: CDR1 KGHSY, CDR2 FQNENV. The V end was cut by 0 bases, the J end by 6 bases, with 5 bases between. The CDR3 DNA reads as TGTGCCAGCAGCCAATCACGTCCCGGGGAGCTGTTTTTT. Protein sequence: CASSQSRPGELFF.

This rearrangement joins TRBV28 to TRBJ1-3; D gene uncertain. The V gene lost 7 bases and the J gene lost 0 bases, with 13 bases spanning the gap. Germline CDR1 reads MDHEN; CDR2 reads SYDVKM. This CDR3 is built from 15 residues. The chain's CDR3 is CASIPGGNSGNTIYF. CDR3 DNA: TGTGCCAGCATCCCAGGCGGGAACTCTGGAAACACCATATATTTT.

This chain connects TRBV6-5 to TRBJ1-1; D remains ambiguous. Deletions cut 2 bases from V and 2 bases from J, with 6 bases between. The CDR3 totals 13 residues. Germline CDR1 is MNHEY and CDR2 is SVGAGI. In DNA, the CDR3 is TGTGCCAGCAGTTACACAGAAAACACTGAAGCTTTCTTT. Translated: CASSYTENTEAFF.

The chain couples TRBV6-6 to TRBJ1-1; a possible D gene is TRBD1 (5 bases). Germline loops: CDR1 MNHNY, CDR2 SVGAGI (reference sequence). V dropped 6 bases and J dropped 8 bases, with 16 bases sitting between them. The CDR3 loop spans 13 amino acids. CDR3 residues: CASSPTSGHEAFF. The CDR3 DNA reads as TGTGCCAGCAGCCCTACGTCTGGACACGAAGCTTTCTTT.

The chain is built from TRBV5-1 and TRBJ2-5; D not resolved. The CDR3 loop spans 15 amino acids. V dropped 4 bases and J dropped 1 base, with 14 bases sitting between them. The germline gives CDR1 SGHRS, CDR2 YFSETQ. The CDR3 is CASSRRTTPQETQYF. CDR3 bases: TGCGCCAGCAGCAGACGAACTACCCCCCAAGAGACCCAGTACTTC.